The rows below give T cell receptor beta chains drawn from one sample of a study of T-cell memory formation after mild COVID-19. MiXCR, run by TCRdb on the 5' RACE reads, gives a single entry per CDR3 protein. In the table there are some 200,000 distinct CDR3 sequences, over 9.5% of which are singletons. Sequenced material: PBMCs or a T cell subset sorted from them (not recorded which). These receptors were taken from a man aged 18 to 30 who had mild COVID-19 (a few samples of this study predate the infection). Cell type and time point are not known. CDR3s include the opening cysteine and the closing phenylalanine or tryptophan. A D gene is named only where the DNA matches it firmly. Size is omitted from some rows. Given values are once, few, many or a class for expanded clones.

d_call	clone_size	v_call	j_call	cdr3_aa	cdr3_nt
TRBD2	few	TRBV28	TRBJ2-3	CASSLNSGGDTDTQYF	TGTGCCAGCAGTTTAAATAGCGGGGGGGACACAGATACGCAGTATTTT
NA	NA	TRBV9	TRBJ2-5	CASSVEGFQETQYF	TGTGCCAGCAGCGTAGAGGGGTTTCAAGAGACCCAGTACTTC
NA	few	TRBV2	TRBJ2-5	CASSDVSQETQYF	TGTGCCAGCAGTGATGTCAGCCAAGAGACCCAGTACTTC
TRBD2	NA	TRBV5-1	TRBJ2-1	CASSGSGLTYNEQFF	TGCGCCAGCAGCGGGTCGGGACTAACCTACAATGAGCAGTTCTTC
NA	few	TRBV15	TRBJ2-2	CATSRAGGLKNTGELFF	TGTGCCACCAGCAGAGCCGGGGGGCTTAAGAACACCGGGGAGCTGTTTTTT
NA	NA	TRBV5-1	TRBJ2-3	CASSFFSWADTQYF	TGCGCCAGCAGCTTTTTTAGCTGGGCAGATACGCAGTATTTT
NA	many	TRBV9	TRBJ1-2	CASSATLDPLYGYTF	TGTGCCAGCAGCGCCACCCTGGACCCCCTGTATGGCTACACCTTC
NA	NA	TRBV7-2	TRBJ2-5	CASSSQPQETQYF	TGTGCCAGCAGCTCTCAACCACAAGAGACCCAGTACTTC
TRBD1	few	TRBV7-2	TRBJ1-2	CASTPQGEVGYTF	TGTGCCAGCACCCCCCAGGGGGAGGTTGGCTACACCTTC
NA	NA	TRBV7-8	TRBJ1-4	CASTLGGRLNEKLFF	TGTGCCAGCACCCTCGGAGGCAGACTAAATGAAAAACTGTTTTTT
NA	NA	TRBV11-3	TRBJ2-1	CASSLMKGDSPFF	TGTGCCAGCAGCTTGATGAAGGGTGATAGTCCGTTCTTC
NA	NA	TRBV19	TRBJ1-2	CASSLPTANYGYTF	TGTGCCAGTAGTCTTCCGACAGCTAACTATGGCTACACCTTC
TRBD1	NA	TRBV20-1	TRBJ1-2	CSVTRPGGYGYTF	TGCAGTGTCACCCGCCCAGGGGGCTATGGCTACACCTTC
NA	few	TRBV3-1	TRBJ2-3	CASSTSHTDTQYF	TGTGCCAGCTCGACATCTCACACAGATACGCAGTATTTT
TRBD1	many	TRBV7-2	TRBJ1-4	CASSLGTGEEKLFF	TGTGCCAGCAGCTTAGGGACAGGGGAGGAAAAACTGTTTTTT
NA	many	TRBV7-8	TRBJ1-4	CASSSRSIGEKLFF	TGTGCCAGCAGCTCGAGGAGCATTGGAGAAAAACTGTTTTTT
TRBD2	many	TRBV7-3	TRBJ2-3	CASSRGLADTDTQYF	TGTGCCAGCAGCCGGGGACTAGCGGACACAGATACGCAGTATTTT
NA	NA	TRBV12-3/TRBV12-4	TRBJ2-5	CASSLEGSTETQYF	TGTGCCAGCAGTTTAGAGGGTAGCACGGAGACCCAGTACTTC
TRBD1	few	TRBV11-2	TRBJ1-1	CASSPGQGRPEAFF	TGTGCCAGCAGCCCGGGACAGGGGCGACCTGAAGCTTTCTTT
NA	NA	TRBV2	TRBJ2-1	CASGKEDAAPNEQFF	TGTGCCAGCGGAAAAGAGGACGCCGCTCCCAATGAGCAGTTCTTC
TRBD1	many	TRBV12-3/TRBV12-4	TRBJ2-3	CASSRDRATDTQYF	TGTGCCAGCAGTCGGGACAGGGCGACAGATACGCAGTATTTT
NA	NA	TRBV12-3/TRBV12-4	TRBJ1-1	CASSLRPSDGAFF	TGTGCCAGCAGTTTACGGCCTTCCGACGGGGCTTTCTTT
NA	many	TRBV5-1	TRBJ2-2	CASSPLRQGGTGELFF	TGCGCCAGCAGCCCCCTGCGACAGGGAGGCACCGGGGAGCTGTTTTTT
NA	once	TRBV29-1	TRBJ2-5	CSVCDLGMTETQYF	TGCAGCGTTTGCGATTTGGGGATGACTGAGACCCAGTACTTC
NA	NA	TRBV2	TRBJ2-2	CASRRRRAGELFF	TGTGCCAGCAGGAGACGACGGGCCGGGGAGCTGTTTTTT
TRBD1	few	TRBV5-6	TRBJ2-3	CASSDRVVDTQYF	TGTGCCAGCAGCGACAGGGTGGTAGATACGCAGTATTTT
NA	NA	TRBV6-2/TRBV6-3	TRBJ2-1	CASSSWTSHNEQFF	TGTGCCAGCAGTTCTTGGACTTCGCACAATGAGCAGTTCTTC
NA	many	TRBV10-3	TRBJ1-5	CAIKKDGQHNQPQHF	TGTGCCATCAAAAAGGACGGACAACATAATCAGCCCCAGCATTTT
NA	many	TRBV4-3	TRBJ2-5	CASSRRGEITQYF	TGCGCCAGCAGCCGACGTGGGGAGATAACCCAGTACTTC
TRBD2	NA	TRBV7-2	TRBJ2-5	CASSRFTSGAETQYF	TGTGCCAGCAGCCGATTTACTAGCGGGGCAGAGACCCAGTACTTC